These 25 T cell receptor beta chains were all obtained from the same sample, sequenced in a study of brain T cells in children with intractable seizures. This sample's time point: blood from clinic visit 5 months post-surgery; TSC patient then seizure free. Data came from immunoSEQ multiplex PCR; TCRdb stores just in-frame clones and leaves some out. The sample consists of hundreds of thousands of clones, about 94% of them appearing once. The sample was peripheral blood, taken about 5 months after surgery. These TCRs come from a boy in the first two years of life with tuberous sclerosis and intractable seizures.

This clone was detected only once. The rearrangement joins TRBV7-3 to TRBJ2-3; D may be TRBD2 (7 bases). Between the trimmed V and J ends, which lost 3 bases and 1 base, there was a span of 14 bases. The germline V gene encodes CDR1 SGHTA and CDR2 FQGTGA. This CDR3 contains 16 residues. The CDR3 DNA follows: TGTGCCAGCAGCTTCTTGGGGAGGGGGGGCACAGATACGCAGTATTTT. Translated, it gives CASSFLGRGGTDTQYF.

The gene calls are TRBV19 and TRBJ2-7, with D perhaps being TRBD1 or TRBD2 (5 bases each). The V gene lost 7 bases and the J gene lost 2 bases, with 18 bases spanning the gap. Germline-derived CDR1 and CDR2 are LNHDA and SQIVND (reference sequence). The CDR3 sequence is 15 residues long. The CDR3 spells CASKRSGTGPYEQYF. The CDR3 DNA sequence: TGTGCCAGTAAACGTAGTGGGACGGGACCCTACGAGCAGTACTTC.

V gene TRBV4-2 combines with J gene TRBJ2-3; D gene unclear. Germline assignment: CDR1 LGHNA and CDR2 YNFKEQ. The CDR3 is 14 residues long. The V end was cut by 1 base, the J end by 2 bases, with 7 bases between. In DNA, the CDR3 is TGTGCCAGCAGCCAAGTTGGGGACACAGATACGCAGTATTTT. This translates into CASSQVGDTDTQYF.

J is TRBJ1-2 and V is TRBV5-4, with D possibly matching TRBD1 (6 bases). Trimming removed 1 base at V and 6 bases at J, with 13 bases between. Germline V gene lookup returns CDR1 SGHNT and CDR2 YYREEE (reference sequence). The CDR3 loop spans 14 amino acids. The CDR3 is CASSLRQDGDGYTF. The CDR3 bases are TGTGCCAGCAGCTTGAGACAGGATGGGGATGGCTACACCTTC.

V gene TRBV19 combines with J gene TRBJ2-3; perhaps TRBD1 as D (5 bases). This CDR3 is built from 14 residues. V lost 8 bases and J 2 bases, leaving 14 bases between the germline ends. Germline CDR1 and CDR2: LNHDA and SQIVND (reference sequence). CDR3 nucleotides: TGTGCCAGTGCCGCTAGGGGTACCACAGATACGCAGTATTTT. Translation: CASAARGTTDTQYF.

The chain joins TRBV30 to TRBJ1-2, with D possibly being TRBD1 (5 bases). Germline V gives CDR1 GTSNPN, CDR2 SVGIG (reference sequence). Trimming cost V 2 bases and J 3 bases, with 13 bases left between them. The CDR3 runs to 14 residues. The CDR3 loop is CAWSRDLSYYGYTF. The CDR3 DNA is TGTGCCTGGAGTCGGGACTTAAGTTACTATGGCTACACCTTC.

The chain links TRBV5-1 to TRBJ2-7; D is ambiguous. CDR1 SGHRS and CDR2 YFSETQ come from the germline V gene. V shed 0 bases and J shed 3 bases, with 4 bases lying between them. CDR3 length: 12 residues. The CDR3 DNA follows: TGCGCCAGCAGCTTGGGGGACTACGAGCAGTACTTC. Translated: CASSLGDYEQYF.

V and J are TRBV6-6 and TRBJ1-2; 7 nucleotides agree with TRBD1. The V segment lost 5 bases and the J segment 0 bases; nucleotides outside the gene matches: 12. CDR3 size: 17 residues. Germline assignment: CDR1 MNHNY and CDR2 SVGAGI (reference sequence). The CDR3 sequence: CASSRKVDRVANYGYTF. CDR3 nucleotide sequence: TGTGCCAGCAGTCGCAAGGTAGACAGGGTAGCTAACTATGGCTACACCTTC.

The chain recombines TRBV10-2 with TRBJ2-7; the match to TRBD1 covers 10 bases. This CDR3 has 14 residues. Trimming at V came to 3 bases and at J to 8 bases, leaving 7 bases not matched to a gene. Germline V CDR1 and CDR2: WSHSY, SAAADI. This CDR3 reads CASSDGTGEVKQYF. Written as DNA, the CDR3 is TGCGCCAGCAGTGACGGGACAGGGGAGGTGAAGCAGTACTTC.

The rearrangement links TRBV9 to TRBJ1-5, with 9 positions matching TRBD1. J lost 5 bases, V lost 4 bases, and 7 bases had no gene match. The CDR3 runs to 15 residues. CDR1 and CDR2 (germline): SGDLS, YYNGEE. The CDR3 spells CASSLTGGGHQPQHF. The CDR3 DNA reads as TGTGCCAGCAGCCTAACAGGGGGCGGACATCAGCCCCAGCATTTT.

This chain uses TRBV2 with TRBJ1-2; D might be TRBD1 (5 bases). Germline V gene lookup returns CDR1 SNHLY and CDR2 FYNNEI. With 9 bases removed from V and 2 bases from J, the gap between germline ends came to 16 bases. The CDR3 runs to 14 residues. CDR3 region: CARENSGRNYGYTF. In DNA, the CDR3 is TGTGCCAGAGAGAACTCAGGGAGAAACTATGGCTACACCTTC.

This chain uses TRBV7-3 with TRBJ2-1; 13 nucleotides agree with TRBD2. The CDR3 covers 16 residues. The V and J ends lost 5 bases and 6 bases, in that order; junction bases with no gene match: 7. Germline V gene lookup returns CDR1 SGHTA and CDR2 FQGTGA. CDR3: CASSAAGLAGINEQFF. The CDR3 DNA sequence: TGTGCCAGCAGCGCGGCGGGACTAGCGGGAATCAATGAGCAGTTCTTC.

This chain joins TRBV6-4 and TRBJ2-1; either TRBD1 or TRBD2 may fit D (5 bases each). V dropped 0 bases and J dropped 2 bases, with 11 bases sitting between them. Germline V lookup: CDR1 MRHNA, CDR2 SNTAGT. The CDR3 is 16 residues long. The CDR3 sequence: CASSDSGTPPYNEQFF. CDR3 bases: TGTGCCAGCAGTGACTCAGGGACCCCGCCCTACAATGAGCAGTTCTTC.

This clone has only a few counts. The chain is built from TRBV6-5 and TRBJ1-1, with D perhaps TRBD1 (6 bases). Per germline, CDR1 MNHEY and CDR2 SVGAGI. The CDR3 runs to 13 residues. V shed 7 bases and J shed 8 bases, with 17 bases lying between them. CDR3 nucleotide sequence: TGTGCCAGCACAACAGGGAGGAGCAGGGAAGCTTTCTTT. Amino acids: CASTTGRSREAFF.

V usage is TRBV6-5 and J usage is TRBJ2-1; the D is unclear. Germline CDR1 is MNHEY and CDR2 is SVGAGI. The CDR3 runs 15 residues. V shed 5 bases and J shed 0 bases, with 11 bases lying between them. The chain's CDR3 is CASSHTPSSYNEQFF. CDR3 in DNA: TGTGCCAGCAGTCACACACCGAGCTCCTACAATGAGCAGTTCTTC.

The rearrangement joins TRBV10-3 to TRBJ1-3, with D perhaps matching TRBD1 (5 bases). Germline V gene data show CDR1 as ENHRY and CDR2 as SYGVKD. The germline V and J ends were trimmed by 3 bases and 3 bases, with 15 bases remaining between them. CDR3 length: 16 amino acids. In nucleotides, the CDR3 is TGTGCCATCAGTGAAGGGGCCCAGCCTAATGGAAACACCATATATTTT. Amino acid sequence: CAISEGAQPNGNTIYF.

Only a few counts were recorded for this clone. The CDR3 region has the DNA TGTGCCAGCAGCGTCACGGGCGGAAACTACGAGCAGTACTTC. Residues: CASSVTGGNYEQYF. The chain combines TRBV9 with TRBJ2-7; D is unclear. V lost 2 bases and J lost 3, with 12 bases in between. This CDR3 comprises 14 residues. From germline, CDR1 is SGDLS and CDR2 YYNGEE.

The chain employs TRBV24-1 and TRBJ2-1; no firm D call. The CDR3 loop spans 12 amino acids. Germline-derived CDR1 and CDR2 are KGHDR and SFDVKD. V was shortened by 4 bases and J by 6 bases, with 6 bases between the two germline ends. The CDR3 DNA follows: TGTGCCACCAGTGACCTGATCAATGAGCAGTTCTTC. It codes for CATSDLINEQFF.

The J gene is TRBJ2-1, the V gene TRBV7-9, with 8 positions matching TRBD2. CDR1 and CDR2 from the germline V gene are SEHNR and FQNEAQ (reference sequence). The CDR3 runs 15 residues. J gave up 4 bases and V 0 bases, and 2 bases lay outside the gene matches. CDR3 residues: CASSLALAVYNEQFF. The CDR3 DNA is TGTGCCAGCAGCTTAGCACTAGCGGTGTACAATGAGCAGTTCTTC.

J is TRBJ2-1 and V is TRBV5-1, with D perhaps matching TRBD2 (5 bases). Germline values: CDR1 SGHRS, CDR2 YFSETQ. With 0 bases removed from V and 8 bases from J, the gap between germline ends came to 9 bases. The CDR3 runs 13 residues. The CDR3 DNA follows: TGCGCCAGCAGCTTGGCCCCCGGGGATGAGCAGTTCTTC. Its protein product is CASSLAPGDEQFF.

The CDR3 reads CASSLFRDTTYEQYF. CDR3 coding DNA: TGTGCCAGCAGCTTATTTCGTGACACCACCTACGAGCAGTACTTC. This rearrangement joins TRBV7-9 to TRBJ2-7, with D unclear. The V end lost 2 bases, the J end lost 2 bases, and 13 bases lay between the germline ends. This CDR3 has 15 residues. Germline lookup yields CDR1 SEHNR and CDR2 FQNEAQ (reference sequence).

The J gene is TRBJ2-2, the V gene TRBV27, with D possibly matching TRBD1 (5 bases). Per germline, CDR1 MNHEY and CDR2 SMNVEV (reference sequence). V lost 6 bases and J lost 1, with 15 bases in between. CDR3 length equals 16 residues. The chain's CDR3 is CASSPTDSQNTGELFF. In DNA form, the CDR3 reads TGTGCCAGCAGCCCCACAGACAGCCAGAACACCGGGGAGCTGTTTTTT.

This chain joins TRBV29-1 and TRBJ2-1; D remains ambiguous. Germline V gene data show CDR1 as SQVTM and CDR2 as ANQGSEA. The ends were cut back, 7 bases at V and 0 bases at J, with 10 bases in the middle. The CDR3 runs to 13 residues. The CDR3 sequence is CSASLSSYNEQFF. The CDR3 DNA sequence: TGCAGCGCTAGTCTCAGCTCCTACAATGAGCAGTTCTTC.

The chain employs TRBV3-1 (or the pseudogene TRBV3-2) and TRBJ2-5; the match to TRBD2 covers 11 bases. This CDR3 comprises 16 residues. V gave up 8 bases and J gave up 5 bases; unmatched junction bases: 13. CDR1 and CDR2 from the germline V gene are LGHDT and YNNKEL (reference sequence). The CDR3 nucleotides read TGTGCCAGCGGCCCAGGGACTAGCGGCGGAGGGGAGACCCAGTACTTC. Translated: CASGPGTSGGGETQYF.

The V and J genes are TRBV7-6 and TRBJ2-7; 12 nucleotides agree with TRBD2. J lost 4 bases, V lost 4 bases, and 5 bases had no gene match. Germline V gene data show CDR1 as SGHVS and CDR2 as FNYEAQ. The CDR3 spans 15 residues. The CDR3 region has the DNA TGTGCCAGCAGCTCAGGACTAGCGGGGTTATACGAGCAGTACTTC. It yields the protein CASSSGLAGLYEQYF.